This is a list of T cell receptor beta chains from one sample in a study of technical replicates of blood from several donors. The protocol was immunoSEQ multiplex PCR, while the TCRdb copy is restricted to in-frame clones and leaves out a portion. Among tens of thousands of clones listed, 85% to 95% were seen once. The sample consisted of T cells isolated from PBMCs. Every receptor here comes from a human donor in good health. The CDR3 runs from the conserved cysteine through the conserved F or W. The D gene is left open where the match is weak. The size of a clone is reported for some rows only, either as once, few or many, or as a class for expanded clones.

abundance	d_gene	len	v_gene	j_gene	CDR3aa	CDR3nt
.	TRBD1	15	TRBV10-3	TRBJ2-1	CAISVGTGAYNEQFF	TGTGCCATCAGCGTTGGGACAGGGGCTTACAATGAGCAGTTCTTC
.	.	16	TRBV4-3	TRBJ2-1	CASSQDWTMLGNEQFF	TGCGCCAGCAGCCAAGACTGGACTATGCTCGGGAATGAGCAGTTCTTC
.	.	17	TRBV7-2	TRBJ1-2	CASSLWGDLGEAAGYTF	TGTGCCAGCAGCTTATGGGGGGACCTCGGAGAGGCGGCTGGCTACACCTTC
.	TRBD1	14	TRBV5-1	TRBJ2-7	CASMSGTGSHEQYF	TGCGCCAGCATGTCCGGGACAGGGTCTCACGAGCAGTACTTC
.	.	13	TRBV4-1	TRBJ2-7	CASSRQSEYEQYF	TGCGCCAGCAGCCGACAGAGCGAGTACGAGCAGTACTTC
.	.	13	TRBV29-1	TRBJ1-4	CSVETGKTEKLFF	TGCAGCGTTGAAACAGGGAAGACAGAAAAACTGTTTTTT
.	.	13	TRBV19	TRBJ2-7	CASSMKYSYEQYF	TGTGCCAGTAGTATGAAGTATAGCTACGAGCAGTACTTC
.	TRBD1	10	TRBV20-1	TRBJ2-1	CSAGQFEQFF	TGCAGTGCGGGACAGTTTGAGCAGTTCTTC
.	.	14	TRBV30	TRBJ1-1	CAWSVTQGNTEAFF	TGTGCCTGGAGTGTAACCCAGGGGAACACTGAAGCTTTCTTT
.	.	15	TRBV9	TRBJ1-2	CASSPWIGGGYGYTF	TGTGCCAGCAGCCCCTGGATAGGAGGAGGCTATGGCTACACCTTC
.	.	14	TRBV7-2	TRBJ2-5	CASTLPGWEETQYF	TGTGCCAGCACGCTACCGGGTTGGGAAGAGACCCAGTACTTC
.	.	13	TRBV7-8	TRBJ1-1	CASSLGRRAEAFF	TGTGCCAGCAGCTTAGGCAGGAGGGCTGAAGCTTTCTTT
.	.	14	TRBV6-5	TRBJ1-1	CASSPIAGNTEAFF	TGTGCCAGCAGTCCGATCGCGGGGAACACTGAAGCTTTCTTC
.	.	15	TRBV6-5	TRBJ1-1	CASSYSGEGVGEAFF	TGTGCCAGCAGTTATTCAGGGGAAGGAGTTGGTGAAGCTTTCTTT
few	TRBD2	14	TRBV5-4	TRBJ2-7	CASSLGLAVYEQYF	TGTGCCAGCAGCTTGGGACTAGCGGTGTACGAGCAGTACTTC
.	.	16	TRBV30	TRBJ2-7	CAWSIKTRPEEYEQYF	TGTGCCTGGAGTATAAAGACTAGACCAGAGGAGTACGAGCAGTACTTC
.	.	16	TRBV28	TRBJ1-1	CASSPPAAGAFNEAFF	TGTGCCAGCAGTCCACCAGCCGCGGGGGCGTTTAATGAAGCTTTCTTT
.	TRBD2	14	TRBV28	TRBJ2-3	CASFRAGVADTQYF	TGTGCCAGCTTCAGAGCGGGGGTAGCAGATACGCAGTATTTT
.	TRBD1	15	TRBV28	TRBJ1-5	CASSWDRYSNQPQHF	TGTGCCAGCAGTTGGGACAGGTATAGCAATCAGCCCCAGCATTTT
.	.	14	TRBV29-1	TRBJ2-2	CSARGGSNAGELFF	TGCAGCGCGCGCGGGGGCTCTAACGCCGGGGAGCTGTTTTTT
.	TRBD1	16	TRBV5-4	TRBJ2-7	CASSLAKGQGVYEQYF	TGTGCCAGCAGCTTGGCGAAAGGACAGGGGGTTTACGAGCAGTACTTC
.	TRBD1	14	TRBV27	TRBJ1-4	CASSWDRGNEKLFF	TGTGCCAGCAGTTGGGACAGGGGAAATGAAAAACTGTTTTTT
.	.	15	TRBV9	TRBJ2-5	CASSVGRGGQETQYF	TGTGCCAGCAGCGTAGGTCGAGGGGGCCAAGAGACCCAGTACTTC
.	.	14	TRBV28	TRBJ2-1	CASSPPGVWDEQFF	TGTGCCAGCAGTCCCCCCGGGGTTTGGGATGAGCAGTTCTTC
.	.	14	TRBV4-1	TRBJ2-7	CASSQRDNSYEQYF	TGCGCCAGCAGCCAACGGGACAATAGCTACGAGCAGTACTTC
.	TRBD1	16	TRBV11-3	TRBJ1-1	CASSPHLTGEATEAFF	TGTGCCAGCAGCCCCCATTTGACAGGGGAGGCCACTGAAGCTTTCTTT
.	.	14	TRBV28	TRBJ2-7	CASRLPGEAVEQYF	TGTGCCAGCAGACTCCCGGGAGAAGCTGTCGAGCAGTACTTC
.	TRBD2	16	TRBV10-3	TRBJ2-1	CAISESSGGSDNEQFF	TGTGCCATCAGTGAGTCGAGTGGCGGGAGCGACAATGAGCAGTTCTTC
.	.	12	TRBV19	TRBJ2-1	CASSGTYNEQFF	TGTGCCAGTTCAGGGACATACAATGAGCAGTTCTTC
.	.	12	TRBV27	TRBJ1-2	CASSPGLGGYTF	TGTGCCAGCAGTCCCGGACTCGGAGGCTACACCTTC
.	TRBD1	14	TRBV13	TRBJ2-7	CASSLGTGGYEQYF	TGTGCCAGCAGCTTAGGGACAGGGGGCTACGAGCAGTACTTC
.	TRBD1	16	TRBV10-3	TRBJ1-4	CAISESGQSLNEKLFF	TGTGCCATCAGTGAGTCGGGACAGTCCTTGAATGAAAAACTGTTTTTT
.	.	12	TRBV5-1	TRBJ1-1	CASRKGEAEAFF	TGCGCCAGCAGGAAAGGGGAGGCTGAAGCTTTCTTT
.	TRBD2	17	TRBV4-1	TRBJ2-7	CASSQVTPGLEIHEQYF	TGCGCCAGCAGCCAAGTGACGCCGGGACTAGAGATCCACGAGCAGTACTTC
once	TRBD2	16	TRBV6-5	TRBJ2-3	CASSYSSGLGTDTQYF	TGTGCCAGCAGTTACTCTAGCGGACTAGGCACAGATACGCAGTATTTT
.	TRBD2	14	TRBV28	TRBJ2-7	CASSFVGGDYEQYF	TGTGCCAGCAGTTTTGTGGGAGGGGACTACGAGCAGTACTTC
.	TRBD2	16	TRBV4-2	TRBJ2-3	CASSPLVAGGTDTQYF	TGTGCCAGCAGCCCTCTGGTAGCGGGGGGAACAGATACGCAGTATTTT
once	.	14	TRBV6-5	TRBJ2-7	CASSYSTGGYEQYF	TGTGCCAGCAGTTACTCGACAGGAGGCTACGAGCAGTACTTC
.	TRBD2	17	TRBV28	TRBJ2-7	CASSPLPGREFSYEQYF	TGTGCCAGCAGTCCTCTTCCGGGGCGGGAGTTCTCCTACGAGCAGTACTTC
.	TRBD2	15	TRBV29-1	TRBJ2-3	CSVSRLAGRTDTQYF	TGCAGCGTTTCCCGACTAGCGGGCCGCACAGATACGCAGTATTTT
.	TRBD2	22	TRBV19	TRBJ2-1	CASSIVPSGSSGRLIIHNEQFF	TGTGCCAGTAGTATAGTTCCCTCTGGCTCCAGCGGGAGGTTGATAATCCACAATGAGCAGTTCTTC
.	TRBD1	14	TRBV9	TRBJ2-7	CASSGTGVGSEQYF	TGTGCCAGCAGCGGAACAGGGGTGGGTTCCGAGCAGTACTTC
.	TRBD2	14	TRBV11-3	TRBJ2-7	CASSLAGGRDEQYF	TGTGCCAGCAGCTTAGCTGGCGGGAGAGACGAGCAGTACTTC
.	.	11	TRBV30	TRBJ1-2	CAGSITGGYTF	TGTGCGGGGTCGATTACAGGTGGCTACACCTTC
.	.	13	TRBV19	TRBJ2-7	CASSIDRGIEQYF	TGTGCCAGTAGTATAGATCGGGGAATCGAGCAGTACTTC
.	.	12	TRBV7-9	TRBJ1-1	CASSLAPNQAFF	TGTGCCAGCAGCTTAGCGCCTAACCAAGCTTTCTTT
.	TRBD2	15	TRBV28	TRBJ2-1	CASSFNGGRINEQFF	TGTGCCAGCAGTTTCAATGGCGGGAGGATCAATGAGCAGTTCTTC